These 19 T cell receptor beta chains came from one sample sequenced in a study of T cell repertoires in cytomegalovirus infection. In TCRdb, the reads were re-called with MiXCR into one record per CDR3 protein. The sample shows 110,000 or so distinct CDR3 sequences, roughly 30% of them seen only once. These TCRs' antigens remain unknown. This specimen consisted of CD8+ T cells from cultured PBMCs, obtained from culture after CMV antigen stimulation. These receptors originate from a human donor in good health (CMV status not recorded). Some clones in this sample may be carry-over from other donors' samples.

The chain couples TRBV29-1 to TRBJ2-5, with TRBD1 as a possible D gene (6 bases). Germline values: CDR1 SQVTM, CDR2 ANQGSEA. The CDR3 consists of 14 residues. V was trimmed by 3 bases and J by 1 base, leaving 12 bases between them. This CDR3 reads CSVDGQRGQETQYF. The CDR3 coding sequence is TGCAGCGTTGATGGACAGAGGGGCCAAGAGACCCAGTACTTC.

This clonotype came up a few times. The chain has TRBV6-1 and TRBJ1-1, with D tentatively TRBD1 (5 bases). CDR3 size: 14 residues. The germline CDR1 and CDR2 sequences are MNHNS and SASEGT. Trimming shortened V by 7 bases and J by 0 bases, and 12 bases separated the two germline ends. The CDR3 DNA follows: TGTGCCAGCACCCTCAGGGCCCTGAACACTGAAGCTTTCTTT. Protein sequence: CASTLRALNTEAFF.

There are a few counts of this clonotype. This chain joins TRBV19 and TRBJ2-7, with D unclear. Germline V gives CDR1 LNHDA, CDR2 SQIVND (reference sequence). V was cut by 5 bases and J by 7 bases, with 15 bases left in between. The CDR3 runs 13 residues. The CDR3 here is CASSWALRWEQYF. The DNA for the CDR3 is TGTGCCAGTAGTTGGGCCCTCCGGTGGGAGCAGTACTTC.

CDR3 protein: CASSYTAGAYGYTF. DNA for the CDR3: TGTGCCAGCAGTTATACGGCTGGGGCCTATGGCTACACCTTC. The J gene is TRBJ1-2, the V gene TRBV6-5; D possibly corresponds to TRBD1 (5 bases). The germline CDR1 and CDR2 sequences are MNHEY and SVGAGI. The CDR3 consists of 14 residues. With 3 bases removed from V and 4 bases from J, the gap between germline ends came to 12 bases.

The rearrangement links TRBV5-4 to TRBJ2-7; 7 bases fit TRBD1. Looked up from germline, CDR1 is SGHNT and CDR2 is YYREEE (reference sequence). The CDR3 extends over 12 amino acids. Losses at the gene ends were 3 bases for V and 5 bases for J; bases not matched to a gene: 2. Here the CDR3 reads CASSYTGDEQYF. CDR3 nucleotides: TGTGCCAGCAGCTACACAGGGGACGAGCAGTACTTC.

This clonotype came up a few times. The chain is built from TRBV7-2 and TRBJ2-7; D possibly corresponds to TRBD1 (5 bases). The germline V and J ends were trimmed by 5 bases and 3 bases, with 11 bases remaining between them. CDR3 length: 13 residues. Germline assignment: CDR1 SGHTA and CDR2 FQGNSA. DNA for the CDR3: TGTGCCAGCAGCGTTGGACACAGCTACGAGCAGTACTTC. Translated: CASSVGHSYEQYF.

V is TRBV7-2 and J is TRBJ2-7, with TRBD2 matching 13 bases. The CDR3 contains 15 residues. V dropped 5 bases and J dropped 3; count of bases not matched to a gene: 4. Germline loops: CDR1 SGHTA, CDR2 FQGNSA. The CDR3 DNA is TGTGCCAGCAGCGCGACTAGCGGGGGGCTCTACGAGCAGTACTTC. Its protein product is CASSATSGGLYEQYF.

The chain links TRBV12-3 or TRBV12-4 to TRBJ1-1; the D is unclear. V dropped 6 bases and J dropped 4 bases, with 15 bases sitting between them. This CDR3 contains 14 residues. The CDR3 loop reads CASRSDRRSTEAFF. The CDR3 region has the DNA TGTGCCAGCAGATCGGACCGACGGAGCACTGAAGCTTTCTTT.

The chain joins TRBV7-9 to TRBJ1-1; 12 positions agree with TRBD1. Germline trimming cut 5 bases from V and 4 bases from J; bases unmatched to any gene: 8. CDR1 and CDR2 (germline): SEHNR, FQNEAQ (reference sequence). The CDR3 length is 16 residues. The CDR3 DNA sequence: TGTGCCAGCAGCACCCGGGACAGGGGGCCGGGCACTGAAGCTTTCTTT. This translates into CASSTRDRGPGTEAFF.

The sample holds many counts of this clonotype. The chain uses TRBV7-9 and TRBJ1-3; 7 bases match TRBD1. CDR3 length: 14 residues. The germline V gene encodes CDR1 SEHNR and CDR2 FQNEAQ (reference sequence). V gave up 5 bases and J gave up 4 bases; unmatched junction bases: 5. The CDR3 is CASSPNRGGNTIYF. The CDR3 nucleotides are TGTGCCAGCAGCCCCAACAGGGGCGGAAACACCATATATTTT. The variable domain in full, with the rest retrieved from reference TRBV7-9 and TRBJ1-3, is DTGVSQNPRHKITKRGQNVTFRCDPISEHNRLYWYRQTLGQGPEFLTYFQNEAQLEKSRLLSDRFSAERPKGSFSTLEIQRTEQGDSAMYLCASSPNRGGNTIYFGEGSWLTVV.

This clonotype came up a few times. The chain links TRBV7-9 to TRBJ2-1; D gene uncertain. Germline assignment: CDR1 SEHNR and CDR2 FQNEAQ (reference sequence). This CDR3 region has 15 residues. Trimming left V 5 bases short and J 2 bases short, with 13 bases between. CDR3 in DNA: TGTGCCAGCAGCACACCGCTAGGGCCCTACAATGAGCAGTTCTTC. Amino acids: CASSTPLGPYNEQFF.

The chain recombines TRBV28 with TRBJ1-1; D ambiguous. V dropped 7 bases and J dropped 4 bases, with 10 bases sitting between them. This CDR3 has 12 residues. CDR1 is MDHEN and CDR2 is SYDVKM in the germline V gene. CDR3: CASTDLGTEAFF. CDR3 sequence (DNA): TGTGCCAGCACCGACCTTGGCACTGAAGCTTTCTTT. The full variable domain, its missing parts supplied by reference TRBV28 and TRBJ1-1, is DVKVTQSSRYLVKRTGEKVFLECVQDMDHENMFWYRQDPGLGLRLIYFSYDVKMKEKGDIPEGYSVSREKKERFSLILESASTNQTSMYLCASTDLGTEAFFGQGTRLTVV.

This clonotype was recorded a few times. The rearrangement joins TRBV2 to TRBJ2-3; TRBD2 is a possible D gene (5 bases). V dropped 8 bases and J dropped 6 bases, with 12 bases sitting between them. The CDR3 has 12 amino acids. Germline lookup yields CDR1 SNHLY and CDR2 FYNNEI. The CDR3 sequence is CASGGLGDTQYF. The CDR3 coding sequence is TGTGCCAGCGGAGGCCTGGGGGATACGCAGTATTTT.

V is TRBV7-9 and J is TRBJ2-5; D is ambiguous. Germline loops: CDR1 SEHNR, CDR2 FQNEAQ (reference sequence). The V and J ends lost 0 bases and 1 base respectively, with 9 bases between them. The CDR3 is made up of 15 amino acids. As DNA, the CDR3 is TGTGCCAGCAGCTTAGCGAACACAGTCCAAGAGACCCAGTACTTC. It translates to CASSLANTVQETQYF.

This clonotype appeared a few times. The chain links TRBV6-1 to TRBJ2-7; D is perhaps TRBD2 (6 bases). Trimming stripped 0 bases from V and 1 base from J, with 16 bases between. Germline V gene lookup returns CDR1 MNHNS and CDR2 SASEGT. CDR3 length: 17 residues. The CDR3 DNA is TGTGCCAGCAGTGAAGCGGGACTGCCGCCCTTATCCTACGAGCAGTACTTC. Translating gives CASSEAGLPPLSYEQYF.

Comment on this clonotype: This clone may be a read error of a much larger clone one base away. The rearrangement uses TRBV7-2 and TRBJ2-7; D could derive from TRBD1 or TRBD2 (5 bases each). Germline values: CDR1 SGHTA, CDR2 FQGNSA. There are 13 residues in the CDR3. This chain's CDR3 is CVSSRGETYEQYF. The CDR3 DNA is TGTGTCAGCAGCCGAGGGGAGACCTACGAGCAGTACTTC.

The chain joins TRBV6-4 to TRBJ1-6, with D unclear. V lost 5 bases, J lost 5 bases, and 10 bases lay in between. Germline CDR1 and CDR2: MRHNA and SNTAGT. The CDR3 sequence is 14 residues long. CDR3 nucleotide sequence: TGTGCCAGCAGTCTCTCCCCAGATAATTCACCCCTCCACTTT. Protein product: CASSLSPDNSPLHF.

This clonotype was detected ten times or more. V usage is TRBV7-2 and J usage is TRBJ2-3; weak D call: TRBD2 (6 bases). CDR1 SGHTA and CDR2 FQGNSA come from the germline V gene. There are 13 residues in the CDR3. Deletions cut 2 bases from V and 5 bases from J, with 8 bases between. CDR3 protein: CASSLTRGDTQYF. The CDR3 DNA sequence: TGTGCCAGCAGCTTAACGCGGGGAGATACGCAGTATTTT.

This clonotype was found many times. The chain uses TRBV7-6 and TRBJ2-1; D possibly corresponds to TRBD2 (6 bases). V lost 0 bases, J lost 5 bases, and 8 bases lay in between. This CDR3 has 14 amino acids. CDR1 is SGHVS and CDR2 is FNYEAQ in the germline V gene. CDR3 protein: CASSLAGGNNEQFF. The CDR3 DNA follows: TGTGCCAGCAGCTTAGCGGGAGGCAACAATGAGCAGTTCTTC.